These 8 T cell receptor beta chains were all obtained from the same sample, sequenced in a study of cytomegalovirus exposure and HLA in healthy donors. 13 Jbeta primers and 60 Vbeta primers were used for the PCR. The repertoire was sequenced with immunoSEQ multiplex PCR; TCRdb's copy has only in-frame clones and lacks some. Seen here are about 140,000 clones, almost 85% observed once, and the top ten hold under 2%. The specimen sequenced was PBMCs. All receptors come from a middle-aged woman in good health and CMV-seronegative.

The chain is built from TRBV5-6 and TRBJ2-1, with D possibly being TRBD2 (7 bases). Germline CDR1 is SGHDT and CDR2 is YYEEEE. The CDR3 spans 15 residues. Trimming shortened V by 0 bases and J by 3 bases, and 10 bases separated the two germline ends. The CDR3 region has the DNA TGTGCCAGCAGCTTGGGCGGGGGCGGCTACAATGAGCAGTTCTTC. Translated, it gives CASSLGGGGYNEQFF.

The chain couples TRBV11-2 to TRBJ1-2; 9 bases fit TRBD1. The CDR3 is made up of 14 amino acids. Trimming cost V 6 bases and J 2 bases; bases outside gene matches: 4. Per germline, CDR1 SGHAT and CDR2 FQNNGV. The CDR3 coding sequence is TGTGCCAGCAGTTTGGGACAGGGCAACTATGGCTACACCTTC. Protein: CASSLGQGNYGYTF.

CDR3 sequence reads: CASSFSQGIGEKLFF. The DNA for the CDR3 is TGTGCCAGCAGCTTTTCACAGGGGATAGGTGAAAAACTGTTTTTT. The chain uses TRBV5-8 and TRBJ1-4; TRBD1 aligns across 7 bases. V dropped 2 bases and J dropped 7; count of bases not matched to a gene: 8. The germline V gene has CDR1 SGHTS and CDR2 YDEGEE. The CDR3 covers 15 residues.

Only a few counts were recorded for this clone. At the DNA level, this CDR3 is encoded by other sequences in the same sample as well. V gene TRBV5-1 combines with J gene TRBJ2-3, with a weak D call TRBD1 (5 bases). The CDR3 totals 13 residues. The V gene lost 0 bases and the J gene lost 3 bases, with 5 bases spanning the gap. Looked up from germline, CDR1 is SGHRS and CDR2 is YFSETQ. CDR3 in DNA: TGCGCCAGCAGCTTGGCAGGGACAGATACGCAGTATTTT. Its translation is CASSLAGTDTQYF.

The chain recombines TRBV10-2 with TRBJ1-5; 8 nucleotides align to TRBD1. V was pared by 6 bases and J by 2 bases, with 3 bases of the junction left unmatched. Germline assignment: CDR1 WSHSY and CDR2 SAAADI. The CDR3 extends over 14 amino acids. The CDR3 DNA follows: TGCGCCAGCAGGCAGGGGGCCGGCAATCAGCCCCAGCATTTT. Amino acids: CASRQGAGNQPQHF.

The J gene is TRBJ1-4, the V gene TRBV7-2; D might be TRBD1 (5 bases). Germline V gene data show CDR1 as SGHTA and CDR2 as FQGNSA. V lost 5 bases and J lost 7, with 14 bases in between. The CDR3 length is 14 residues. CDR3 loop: CASSPQGLGEKLFF. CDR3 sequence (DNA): TGTGCCAGCAGCCCTCAGGGTTTGGGTGAAAAACTGTTTTTT.

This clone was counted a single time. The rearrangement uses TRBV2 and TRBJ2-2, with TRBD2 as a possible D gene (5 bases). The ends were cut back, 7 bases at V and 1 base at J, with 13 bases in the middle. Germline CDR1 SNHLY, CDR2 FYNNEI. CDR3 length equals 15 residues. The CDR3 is CASMEWGVNTGELFF. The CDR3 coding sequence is TGTGCCAGCATGGAATGGGGAGTGAACACCGGGGAGCTGTTTTTT.

CDR3: CASSTWSGFRTNYGYTF. As DNA, the CDR3 is TGTGCCAGTAGTACGTGGTCGGGGTTTCGAACTAACTATGGCTACACCTTC. V is TRBV19 and J is TRBJ1-2; D call uncertain. The CDR3 has 17 amino acids. V lost 4 bases and J lost 0, with 18 bases in between. Germline CDR1 reads LNHDA; CDR2 reads SQIVND (reference sequence).